This T cell receptor beta chain was sequenced during a study of beta chain features in type 1 diabetes. Whole-study context: Regarding age, gender and cell yields, patients proved similar to healthy donors. In all, some 100 million sorted cells from all samples were analyzed.

Study observations and caveats: Within the patient group, naive, central memory and Treg TCRB repertoires appeared more similar to each other than within healthy donors. Moderately but significantly shorter TCRB CDR3s were found in Type 1 diabetes patients in all four CD4+ subsets.

Unmatched junction bases numbered 7, after V lost 4 bases and J lost 3 bases. The CDR3 runs to 14 residues. Per the germline V gene, CDR1 is SGHRS and CDR2 is YFSETQ. TCRB transcripts that were expressed got sequenced, as all of the isolated RNA had been reverse transcribed. There were around 3.5 million reads on average in the naive, central memory and regulatory T cell samples. The method was immunoSEQ multiplex PCR; TCRdb's version includes in-frame clones alone and lacks a portion of them. The sample contains hundreds of thousands of clones, around an eighth of which appear only once. Concerning this clone: Its target is not known.

Material for sequencing was naive CD4+ T cells from blood. The TCR comes from a man in his late teens or twenties with type 1 diabetes. This chain joins TRBV5-1 and TRBJ2-7; 7 bases match TRBD1. The CDR3 sequence is CASSLGQVIYEQYF. CDR3 coding DNA: TGCGCCAGCAGCCTCGGACAGGTAATCTACGAGCAGTACTTC.